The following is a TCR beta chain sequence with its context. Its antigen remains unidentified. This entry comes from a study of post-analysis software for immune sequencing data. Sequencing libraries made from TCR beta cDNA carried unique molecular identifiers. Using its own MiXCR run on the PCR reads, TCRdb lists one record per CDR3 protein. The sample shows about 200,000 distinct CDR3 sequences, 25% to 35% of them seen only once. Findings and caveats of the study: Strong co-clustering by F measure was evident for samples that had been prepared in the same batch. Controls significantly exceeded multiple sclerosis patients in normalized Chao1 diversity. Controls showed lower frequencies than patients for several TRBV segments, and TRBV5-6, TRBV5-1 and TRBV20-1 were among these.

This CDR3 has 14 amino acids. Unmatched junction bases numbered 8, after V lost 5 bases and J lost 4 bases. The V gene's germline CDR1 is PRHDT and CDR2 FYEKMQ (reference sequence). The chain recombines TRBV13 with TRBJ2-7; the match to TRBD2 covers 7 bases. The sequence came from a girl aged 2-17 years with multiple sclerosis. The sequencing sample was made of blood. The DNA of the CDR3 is TGTGCCAGCAGCCCCGCTAGCGGCCCATACGAGCAGTACTTC. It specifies CASSPASGPYEQYF.